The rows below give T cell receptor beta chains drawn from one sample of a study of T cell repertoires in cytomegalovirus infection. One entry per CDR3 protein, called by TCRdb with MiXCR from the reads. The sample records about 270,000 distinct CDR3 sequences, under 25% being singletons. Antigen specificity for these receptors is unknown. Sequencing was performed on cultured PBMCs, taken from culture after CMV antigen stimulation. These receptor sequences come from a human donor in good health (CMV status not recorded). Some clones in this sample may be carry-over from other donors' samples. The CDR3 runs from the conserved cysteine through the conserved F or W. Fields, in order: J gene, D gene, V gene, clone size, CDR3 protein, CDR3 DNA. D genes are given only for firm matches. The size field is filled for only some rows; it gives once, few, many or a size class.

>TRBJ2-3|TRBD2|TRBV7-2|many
CASSSRTSGYTDTQYF
TGTGCCAGCAGCTCCCGGACTAGCGGATACACAGATACGCAGTATTTT
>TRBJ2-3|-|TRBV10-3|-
CAIRVGATSTDTQYF
TGTGCCATCAGGGTCGGTGCTACTAGCACAGATACGCAGTATTTT
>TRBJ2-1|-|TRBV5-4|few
CASRGGYYNEQFF
TGTGCCAGCCGCGGGGGCTACTACAATGAGCAGTTCTTC
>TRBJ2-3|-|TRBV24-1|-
CATSDFKRGTQYF
TGTGCCACCAGTGATTTCAAGAGGGGAACGCAGTATTTT
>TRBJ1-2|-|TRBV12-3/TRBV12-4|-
CASSFAPFAGYTF
TGTGCCAGCAGTTTTGCGCCGTTCGCTGGCTACACCTTC
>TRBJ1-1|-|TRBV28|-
CASTRYTEAFF
TGTGCCAGCACCCGCTACACTGAAGCTTTCTTT
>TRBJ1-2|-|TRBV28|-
CASSLFRSSTF
TGTGCCAGCAGTTTATTTCGTTCTTCCACCTTC
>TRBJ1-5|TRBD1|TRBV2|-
CASSGTGGEQPQHF
TGTGCCAGCAGCGGAACAGGGGGCGAACAGCCCCAGCATTTT
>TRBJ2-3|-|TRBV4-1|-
CASSPSSFGADTQYF
TGCGCCAGCAGCCCAAGCTCATTTGGAGCAGATACGCAGTATTTT
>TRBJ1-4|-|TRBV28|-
CASSLMGSAESEKLFF
TGTGCCAGCAGTTTAATGGGCTCGGCAGAGAGCGAAAAACTGTTTTTT
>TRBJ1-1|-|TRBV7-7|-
CASSLAAGVRTEAFF
TGTGCTAGCAGCTTAGCTGCGGGAGTGAGGACTGAAGCTTTCTTT
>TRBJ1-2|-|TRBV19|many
CASTPNRGRGYTF
TGTGCCAGTACCCCCAACCGGGGTAGGGGCTACACCTTC
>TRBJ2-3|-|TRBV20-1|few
CSARMDNPNTQYF
TGCAGTGCGCGGATGGACAACCCAAATACGCAGTATTTT
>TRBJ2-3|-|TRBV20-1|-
CSAKVVNRQRDTQYF
TGCAGTGCTAAAGTGGTGAACAGGCAGAGAGATACGCAGTATTTT
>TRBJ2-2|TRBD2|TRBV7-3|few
CASSKSPGTSGNTGELFF
TGTGCCAGCAGCAAATCCCCTGGGACTAGCGGTAACACCGGGGAGCTGTTTTTT
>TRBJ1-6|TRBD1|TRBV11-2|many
CASSLEQGNSPLHF
TGTGCCAGCAGCTTAGAACAGGGGAATTCACCCCTCCACTTT
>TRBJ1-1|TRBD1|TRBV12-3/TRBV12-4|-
CASSRTGRQAFF
TGTGCCAGCAGTCGGACAGGCCGTCAAGCTTTCTTT
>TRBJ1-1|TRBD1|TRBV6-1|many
CASSPRTGGKTEAFF
TGTGCCAGCAGTCCACGGACAGGGGGGAAGACTGAAGCTTTCTTT